The next 13 T cell receptor beta chains were all read from a single sample in a study of T-cell reconstitution after alpha-beta-depleted transplantation in children. Unique molecular identifiers were incorporated during preparation of the TCRbeta library. TCRdb reanalysed the PCR reads using MiXCR and keeps one entry per CDR3 protein. The sample lists under 250,000 distinct CDR3 sequences, about 15% occurring once. The source was PBMCs, mostly from graft donor cells, collected 360 days after TCRalphabeta/CD19-depleted stem cell transplant. The receptors were gathered from a male patient aged 2 to 9 who had a stem cell transplant for acute lymphoblastic leukemia, so the T cells may come from the graft donor.

In its sample, this clonotype was seen many times. The V and J genes are TRBV13 and TRBJ1-2; 9 bases align to TRBD1. The J segment lost 4 bases and the V segment lost 0 bases, leaving 6 bases of the junction unmatched. The CDR3 is 16 amino acids. In germline, CDR1 is PRHDT, CDR2 FYEKMQ (reference sequence). Written as DNA, the CDR3 is TGTGCCAGCAGCTTAGGTGGACAGGGGATCTTCTATGGCTACACCTTC. Amino acids: CASSLGGQGIFYGYTF.

This chain's CDR3 is CATSRVKGTHYGYTF. In DNA form, the CDR3 reads TGTGCCACCAGCAGAGTTAAGGGTACCCACTATGGCTACACCTTC. This chain links TRBV15 with TRBJ1-2; unclear D gene. CDR3 length: 15 residues. CDR1 LNHNV and CDR2 YYDKDF come from the germline V gene (reference sequence). Deletions cut 1 base from V and 3 bases from J, with 12 bases between.

This clonotype was counted between two and nine times. This chain links TRBV7-2 with TRBJ2-7; 7 bases agree with TRBD2. Trimming removed 5 bases from V and 2 bases from J; junction bases left unmatched: 6. CDR3 size: 14 residues. The germline V gene encodes CDR1 SGHTA and CDR2 FQGNSA. CDR3 protein: CASSRGLGPYEQYF. In DNA form, the CDR3 reads TGTGCCAGCAGCCGAGGACTAGGGCCCTACGAGCAGTACTTC.

The J gene is TRBJ2-7, the V gene TRBV4-2; 8 positions agree with TRBD2. V lost 2 bases and J lost 2; bases outside the gene matches: 8. Germline lookup yields CDR1 LGHNA and CDR2 YNFKEQ. The CDR3 loop spans 16 amino acids. In DNA, the CDR3 is TGTGCCAGCAGCCAACGACGGTCGGGAGGGGCCTACGAGCAGTACTTC. Its translation: CASSQRRSGGAYEQYF.

DNA for the CDR3: TGTGCCAGCAGCTTTTCGGGCGGGGGTTACAATGAGCAGTTCTTC. Translated, it gives CASSFSGGGYNEQFF. The chain has TRBV5-4 and TRBJ2-1, with 7 bases that match TRBD2. The CDR3 has 15 amino acids. Losses at the gene ends were 2 bases for V and 4 bases for J; bases not matched to a gene: 6. The germline CDR1 and CDR2 sequences are SGHNT and YYREEE (reference sequence). Supplemented by reference TRBV5-4 and TRBJ2-1, the full variable domain reads ETGVTQSPTHLIKTRGQQVTLRCSSQSGHNTVSWYQQALGQGPQFIFQYYREEENGRGNFPPRFSGLQFPNYSSELNVNALELDDSALYLCASSFSGGGYNEQFFGPGTRLTVL.

The chain combines TRBV18 with TRBJ2-7; possible D gene TRBD2, 7 bases. The V end was cut by 6 bases, the J end by 5 bases, with 17 bases between. The length of the CDR3 is 14 residues. The V gene's germline CDR1 is KGHSH and CDR2 LQKENI. CDR3 nucleotides: TGTGCCAGCTCCCGCTGGGGGGGGGCGGACGAGCAGTACTTC. This encodes CASSRWGGADEQYF.

This clonotype was detected a few times. This rearrangement joins TRBV27 to TRBJ2-2; 8 nucleotides line up with TRBD2. The CDR3 loop spans 19 amino acids. Unmatched junction bases numbered 19, after V lost 7 bases and J lost 3 bases. The germline gives CDR1 MNHEY, CDR2 SMNVEV (reference sequence). The CDR3 DNA sequence: TGTGCCAGCACCCGGGGAGGACAGCTGGGACTAGGGGACACCGGGGAGCTGTTTTTT. This encodes CASTRGGQLGLGDTGELFF.

This clonotype was observed a few times. The genes are TRBV29-1 and TRBJ2-5; 9 nucleotides match TRBD1. Trimming at V came to 5 bases and at J to 1 base, leaving 8 bases not matched to a gene. Germline V CDR1 and CDR2: SQVTM, ANQGSEA. The CDR3 has 15 residues. In DNA form, the CDR3 reads TGCAGCGTTATATATCGGGACAGGGCCCAAGAGACCCAGTACTTC. Protein: CSVIYRDRAQETQYF.

The V gene is TRBV18, the J gene TRBJ1-5; unclear D gene. Trimming shortened V by 3 bases and J by 6 bases, and 15 bases separated the two germline ends. From germline, CDR1 is KGHSH and CDR2 LQKENI. The CDR3 is 15 amino acids. CDR3 sequence (DNA): TGTGCCAGCTCACCGGGCAGGCGATACGGTCAGCCCCAGCATTTT. Its translation: CASSPGRRYGQPQHF.

The chain combines TRBV20-1 with TRBJ2-7; the D gene could be TRBD1 or TRBD2 (5 bases each). CDR1 and CDR2 from the germline V gene are DFQATT and SNEGSKA (reference sequence). V gave up 6 bases and J gave up 3 bases, with 15 bases separating them. The CDR3 runs to 13 residues. DNA of the CDR3: TGCAGTGCGCAAGGGGACGGCCACTACGAGCAGTACTTC. Translating gives CSAQGDGHYEQYF.

The chain joins TRBV11-2 to TRBJ1-2, with a possible D match to TRBD1 (5 bases). V was cut by 4 bases and J by 0 bases, with 15 bases left in between. The CDR3 totals 16 residues. Looked up from germline, CDR1 is SGHAT and CDR2 is FQNNGV. In DNA form, the CDR3 reads TGTGCCAGCAGCTCCTACGGGGCCCAAGCTAACTATGGCTACACCTTC. It encodes CASSSYGAQANYGYTF.

This clonotype was picked up a small number of times. Written as DNA, the CDR3 is TGTGCCACCAAAGAGTGGGGGGGGAATAATTCACCCCTCCACTTT. It translates to CATKEWGGNNSPLHF. The J gene is TRBJ1-6, the V gene TRBV15, with D tentatively TRBD1 (5 bases). This CDR3 spans 15 amino acids. Germline CDR1 reads LNHNV; CDR2 reads YYDKDF (reference sequence). V gave up 7 bases and J gave up 5 bases, with 15 bases separating them.

This clonotype has just a few counts. V usage is TRBV6-5 and J usage is TRBJ1-4; D is perhaps TRBD1 (5 bases). The germline V gene has CDR1 MNHEY and CDR2 SVGAGI. CDR3 length equals 15 residues. Trimming took off 1 base at V and 3 bases at J, with 9 bases between the two ends. The CDR3 nucleotides read TGTGCCAGCAGTTACTTGGGGGTTGCTAATGAAAAACTGTTTTTT. The encoded protein is CASSYLGVANEKLFF.